This entry is about one TCR beta chain. The clone's antigen remains unknown. Base qualities were left out, and no much larger clone turns up one base away. Library preparation used the immunoSEQ multiplex PCR assay. TCRdb re-hosts the immuneACCESS table, in-frame sequences only. Its copies lack some clones; in the studies checked, an unresolved V gene accounts for under half of them, and the cause for the rest is not known. Across this sample there are about 57,000 clones, with 93% seen only once. Together, the top ten hold approximately 1.7% of the sample. These data originate in a study of T cell changes during pregnancy in multiple sclerosis (dated by TCRdb to between 2018 and 2020). Notes on the research overall: In women with multiple sclerosis, the researchers looked at how the T cell repertoire shifted as pregnancy progressed.

The receptor's source is a female donor with multiple sclerosis, enrolled in a pregnancy study. The sample here was peripheral blood, taken after pregnancy.

DNA sequence: TGTGCCAGCAGCCCCGGGACACGCATTTATGAAGCTTTCTTT. Its coded protein is CASSPGTRIYEAFF. The rearranged chain carries TRBV7-2 and TRBJ1-1; the D segment could be TRBD1, given 6 matching bases. Relative to germline, V is 5 bases shorter and J is 7 bases shorter, with 17 bases between their ends. There are 14 amino acids in the CDR3, from cysteine to phenylalanine inclusive. Left in the record is the CDR3 DNA by itself, 42 bases read in frame from the first base. The germline V gene provides CDR1 SGHTA and CDR2 FQGNSA.